This paragraph reports one T cell receptor (beta chain). The sample is drawn from a study of brain T cells in children with intractable seizures. Profiled with immunoSEQ multiplex PCR; TCRdb holds only in-frame clones, not every one. The sample consists of 110,000 or so clones, around 94% of them appearing once. Germline V gene sequence: CDR1 SGHRS, CDR2 YFSETQ. J lost 2 bases, V lost 4 bases, and 4 bases had no gene match. This CDR3 has 15 amino acids. The specimen was peripheral blood, collected at surgery. The receptor's source is a boy in the first two years of life with hemimegalencephaly and intractable seizures. V gene TRBV5-1 combines with J gene TRBJ2-1, with 9 nucleotides matching TRBD2. CDR3 in DNA: TGCGCCAGCAGCGTGACTAGCGGAACCTACAATGAGCAGTTCTTC. Translated: CASSVTSGTYNEQFF.